The 10 T cell receptor beta chains in this list originate from one sample, sequenced in a study of graft-versus-host responses after intestinal transplantation. From the graft tissue, intraepithelial and lamina propria lymphocytes were released through processing. The method was immunoSEQ multiplex PCR; TCRdb's version includes in-frame clones alone and lacks a portion of them. The sample comprises under 75,000 clones, roughly nine tenths of which are singletons, and about 1.7% rests with the top ten. The sequences come from ileum tissue, collected roughly 54 weeks after transplant. These receptor sequences come from a human patient who received an intestinal transplant, so some T cells may come from the graft donor.

V is TRBV13 and J is TRBJ1-2; the D is unclear. V was trimmed by 0 bases and J by 4 bases, leaving 12 bases between them. The CDR3 is 15 amino acids. CDR1 PRHDT and CDR2 FYEKMQ come from the germline V gene (reference sequence). The CDR3 nucleotides read TGTGCCAGCAGCTTAGGACAGCTCGGCGGCTATGGCTACACCTTC. Amino acids: CASSLGQLGGYGYTF.

This clone was seen a few times. V and J are TRBV6-1 and TRBJ1-3, with 10 positions matching TRBD1. V shed 8 bases and J 2 bases; nucleotides not matched to a gene: 0. Per germline, CDR1 MNHNS and CDR2 SASEGT. The CDR3 has 13 amino acids. CDR3 region: CASGTGAGNTIYF. The CDR3 DNA follows: TGTGCCAGCGGGACAGGGGCTGGAAACACCATATATTTT.

Worth noting for this clone: Other nucleotide sequences from this sample produce the same CDR3. The V gene is TRBV5-1, the J gene TRBJ1-5, with no clear D. V was pared by 5 bases and J by 5 bases, with 11 bases between. Germline V gene data show CDR1 as SGHRS and CDR2 as YFSETQ. This CDR3 spans 13 amino acids. DNA for the CDR3: TGCGCCAGCAGTATCGACGAAGATCAGCCCCAGCATTTT. It translates to CASSIDEDQPQHF.

This clone was seen just once. The V and J genes are TRBV6-5 and TRBJ1-5; D possibly corresponds to TRBD1 (6 bases). This CDR3 region has 15 residues. Trimming shortened V by 0 bases and J by 3 bases, and 9 bases separated the two germline ends. Germline assignment: CDR1 MNHEY and CDR2 SVGAGI. The CDR3 bases are TGTGCCAGCAGTTACTCGTACAGGGCCAATCAGCCCCAGCATTTT. Translation gives CASSYSYRANQPQHF.

CDR3 protein: CASSPTGVEQYF. The CDR3 nucleotides read TGTGCCAGCAGCCCTACAGGGGTCGAGCAGTACTTC. This chain joins TRBV5-5 and TRBJ2-7, with TRBD1 matching over 7 bases. CDR1 SGHKS and CDR2 YYEKEE come from the germline V gene (reference sequence). This CDR3 has 12 amino acids. V lost 4 bases, J lost 6 bases, and 4 bases stayed unmatched.

The rearrangement links TRBV20-1 to TRBJ1-1; D ambiguous. Germline V gene sequence: CDR1 DFQATT, CDR2 SNEGSKA (reference sequence). The ends were cut back, 3 bases at V and 0 bases at J, with 2 bases in the middle. CDR3 length: 11 residues. The chain's CDR3 is CSARLNTEAFF. Written as DNA, the CDR3 is TGCAGTGCTAGGTTGAACACTGAAGCTTTCTTT.

The J gene is TRBJ1-1, the V gene TRBV7-3, with TRBD1 as a possible D gene (5 bases). Looked up from germline, CDR1 is SGHTA and CDR2 is FQGTGA. CDR3 size: 15 residues. V was shortened by 5 bases and J by 4 bases, with 17 bases between the two germline ends. CDR3 sequence: CASSTAQEEGTEAFF. The DNA of the CDR3 is TGTGCCAGCAGCACAGCACAGGAGGAGGGCACTGAAGCTTTCTTT.

The rearrangement uses TRBV9 and TRBJ2-3, with D possibly TRBD2 on 5 matching bases. V gave up 0 bases and J gave up 5 bases, with 10 bases separating them. The CDR3 sequence is 14 residues long. In germline, CDR1 is SGDLS, CDR2 YYNGEE. The CDR3 nucleotides are TGTGCCAGCAGCGTAGACGGGGAAGTAGATACGCAGTATTTT. Protein sequence: CASSVDGEVDTQYF. Together with reference TRBV9 and TRBJ2-3, the CDR3 gives the full variable domain: DSGVTQTPKHLITATGQRVTLRCSPRSGDLSVYWYQQSLDQGLQFLIQYYNGEERAKGNILERFSAQQFPDLHSELNLSSLELGDSALYFCASSVDGEVDTQYFGPGTRLTVL.

The rearrangement uses TRBV11-2 and TRBJ2-1; D tentatively reads TRBD1 or TRBD2 (5 bases each). From germline, CDR1 is SGHAT and CDR2 FQNNGV. V lost 1 base and J 4 bases, leaving 11 bases between the germline ends. The CDR3 sequence is 15 residues long. The CDR3 DNA is TGTGCCAGCAGCTTAGGACGATGGGGGTACAATGAGCAGTTCTTC. Protein product: CASSLGRWGYNEQFF.

The J gene is TRBJ1-1, the V gene TRBV30, with 7 bases fitting TRBD1. Germline-derived CDR1 and CDR2 are GTSNPN and SVGIG (reference sequence). This CDR3 spans 16 amino acids. The ends lost 1 base at V and 1 base at J; junction bases unmatched: 9. CDR3 protein: CAWSGMTGLGNTEAFF. The DNA of the CDR3 is TGTGCCTGGAGTGGGATGACAGGGCTGGGGAACACTGAAGCTTTCTTT.